This record concerns one T cell receptor beta chain sequence. This entry belongs to a study of blood T cell repertoires in COVID-19. The junction had 5 bases not matched to a gene; V was cut back by 7 bases and J by 3 bases. From germline, CDR1 is SEHNR and CDR2 FQNEAQ (reference sequence). The CDR3 is 16 amino acids. TCRdb's table, derived via immunoSEQ multiplex PCR, lists solely in-frame clones and lacks some. The table has more than 200,000 clones, 80% to 90% seen once. The receptor comes from a man aged 35-49 years who had recovered from COVID-19. What was sequenced was PBMCs or T cells enriched from blood (not recorded which). The chain couples TRBV7-9 to TRBJ2-1, with 14 bases fitting TRBD2. As DNA, the CDR3 is TGTGCCAGCATTACCGGACTAGCGGGGGGCTACAATGAGCAGTTCTTC. It encodes CASITGLAGGYNEQFF.